This TCR beta chain was sequenced for a study of shared clonotypes between healthy human individuals. The test was conducted at deep level. Some clones are missing from TCRdb's copy, which holds only in-frame ones; the method was immunoSEQ multiplex PCR. Of 1.5 million to 2.5 million clones listed, just under 95% were seen once; the top ten hold around 1%. Positively selected for CCR7, the CD45RO-negative cells used as naive CD8 cells excluded terminally differentiated effector memory CD45RA+ cells. The CDR3 runs to 14 residues. V lost 5 bases and J 1 base, leaving 12 bases between the germline ends. Germline CDR1 SEHNR, CDR2 FQNEAQ (reference sequence).

The receptor was isolated from a man aged 18 to 30 in good health. The chain carries TRBV7-9 and TRBJ2-7; D remains unclear. The specimen was naive CD8+ T cells sorted from blood. The CDR3 loop is CASSPGSGSYEQYF. The DNA for the CDR3 is TGTGCCAGCAGCCCCGGGTCTGGATCCTACGAGCAGTACTTC.